This entry is about one T cell receptor (beta chain). These data are taken from a study of T cell responses to AZD1222 COVID-19 vaccine. Using immunoSEQ multiplex PCR, the repertoire was profiled, and TCRdb retains in-frame clones only, with some absent. The table records approximately 120,000 clones, more than 75% of them present only once. The CDR3 covers 14 residues. Deletions cut 3 bases from V and 2 bases from J, with 12 bases between. Germline assignment: CDR1 SGHRS and CDR2 YFSETQ. The receptor was isolated from an adult in good health. The V call is TRBV5-1, the J call TRBJ2-7; D is possibly TRBD1 (6 bases). Source: peripheral blood, taken on day 0 of AZD1222 vaccination. The CDR3 sequence is CASSSAGQPYEQYF. The CDR3 DNA is TGCGCCAGCAGCTCCGCCGGACAGCCCTACGAGCAGTACTTC.